This T cell receptor beta chain was retrieved from a study of blood T cell repertoires in COVID-19. Study-level background: COVID-19 samples, acute and convalescent, were from the United States, Italy and Spain. Nucleic acid was either cDNA or gDNA, and it came from T cells, B-cell-depleted T cells, or PBMCs.

Authors' processing steps: The assay estimated nucleated cells by amplifying reference gene primers. TCRdb's copy holds only in-frame clones and misses some; the assay was immunoSEQ multiplex PCR. For V, J and clone size, that table is used; D and trimming come from the DNA. The data contain fewer than 85,000 clones, approximately 85% of them seen just once; the ten biggest clones take up approximately 4.6%. Sequenced sample: peripheral blood. The TCR was taken from a human donor in a cohort sampled during active COVID-19.

CDR3 sequence (DNA): TGTGCCACCAGCCCTGGGGGGACGCCACTCTCTGGAAACACCATATATTTT. This sequence encodes CATSPGGTPLSGNTIYF. The gene calls are TRBV15 and TRBJ1-3; possibly TRBD1 for D (5 bases). Trimming left V 5 bases short and J 0 bases short, with 17 bases between. From germline, CDR1 is LNHNV and CDR2 YYDKDF (reference sequence). This CDR3 region has 17 residues.